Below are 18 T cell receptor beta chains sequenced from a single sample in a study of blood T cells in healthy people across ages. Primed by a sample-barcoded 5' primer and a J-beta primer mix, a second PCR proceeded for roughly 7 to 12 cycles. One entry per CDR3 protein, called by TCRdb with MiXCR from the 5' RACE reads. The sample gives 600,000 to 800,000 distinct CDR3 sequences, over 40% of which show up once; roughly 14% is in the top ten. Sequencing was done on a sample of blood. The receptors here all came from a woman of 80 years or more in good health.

In DNA, the CDR3 is TGCAGCGTTGGGAAGGGCTCGAACACCGGGGAGCTGTTTTTT. Protein sequence: CSVGKGSNTGELFF. The chain carries TRBV29-1 and TRBJ2-2; D not resolved. CDR3 length equals 14 residues. CDR1 SQVTM and CDR2 ANQGSEA come from the germline V gene. Trimming shortened V by 4 bases and J by 0 bases, and 9 bases separated the two germline ends.

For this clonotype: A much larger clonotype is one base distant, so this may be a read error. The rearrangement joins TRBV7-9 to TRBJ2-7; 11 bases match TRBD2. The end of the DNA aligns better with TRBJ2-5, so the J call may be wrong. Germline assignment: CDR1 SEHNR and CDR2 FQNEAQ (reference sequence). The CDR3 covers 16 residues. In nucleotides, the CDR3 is TGTGCCAGCAGCCGCTTGACTAGCGGGAAAACAGGGACCCAGTACTTC. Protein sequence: CASSRLTSGKTGTQYF.

Written as DNA, the CDR3 is TGTGCCAGCAGGTCTCCAGGGGTCAACACCGGGGAGCTGTTTTTT. Its translation is CASRSPGVNTGELFF. V and J are TRBV7-2 and TRBJ2-2; a possible D gene is TRBD1 (6 bases). Germline V gene sequence: CDR1 SGHTA, CDR2 FQGNSA. This CDR3 spans 15 amino acids. The V end was cut by 6 bases, the J end by 2 bases, with 13 bases between.

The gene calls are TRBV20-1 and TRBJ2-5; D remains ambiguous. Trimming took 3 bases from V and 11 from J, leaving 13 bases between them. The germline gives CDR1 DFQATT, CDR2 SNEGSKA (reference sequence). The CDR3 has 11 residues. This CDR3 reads CSARLRSRQYF. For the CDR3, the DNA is TGCAGTGCTAGGCTCCGGAGCAGGCAGTACTTC.

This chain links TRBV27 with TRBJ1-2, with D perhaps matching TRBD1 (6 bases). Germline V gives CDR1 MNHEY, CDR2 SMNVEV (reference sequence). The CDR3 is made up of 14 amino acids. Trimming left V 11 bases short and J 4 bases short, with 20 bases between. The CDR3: CALLAGRGGYGYTF. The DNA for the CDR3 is TGTGCCCTTTTGGCGGGCAGGGGAGGCTATGGCTACACCTTC.

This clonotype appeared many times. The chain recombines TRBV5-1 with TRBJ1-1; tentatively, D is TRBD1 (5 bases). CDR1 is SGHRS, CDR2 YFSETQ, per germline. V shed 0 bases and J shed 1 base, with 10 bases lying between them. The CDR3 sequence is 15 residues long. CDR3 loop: CASSLDPGTNTEAFF. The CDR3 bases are TGCGCCAGCAGCTTGGATCCGGGGACGAACACTGAAGCTTTCTTT.

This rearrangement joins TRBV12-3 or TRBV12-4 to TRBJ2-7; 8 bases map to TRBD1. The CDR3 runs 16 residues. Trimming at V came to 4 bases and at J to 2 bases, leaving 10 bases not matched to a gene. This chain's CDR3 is CASSYTAGTGTYEQYF. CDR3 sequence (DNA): TGTGCCAGCAGTTACACAGCCGGGACAGGTACCTACGAGCAGTACTTC.

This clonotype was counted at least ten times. In nucleotides, the CDR3 is TGCAGCGTCGCAACGGGTGAGCAGTTCTTC. It specifies CSVATGEQFF. This chain links TRBV29-1 with TRBJ2-1; D is ambiguous. V lost 6 bases and J lost 9, with 9 bases in between. The CDR3 is 10 amino acids. The V gene's germline CDR1 is SQVTM and CDR2 ANQGSEA.

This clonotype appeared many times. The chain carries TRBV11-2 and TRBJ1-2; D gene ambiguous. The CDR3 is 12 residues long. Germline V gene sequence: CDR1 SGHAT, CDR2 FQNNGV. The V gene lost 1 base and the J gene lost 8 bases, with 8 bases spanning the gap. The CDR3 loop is CASSLGVSGYTF. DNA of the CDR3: TGTGCCAGCAGCTTAGGTGTTTCGGGCTACACCTTC.

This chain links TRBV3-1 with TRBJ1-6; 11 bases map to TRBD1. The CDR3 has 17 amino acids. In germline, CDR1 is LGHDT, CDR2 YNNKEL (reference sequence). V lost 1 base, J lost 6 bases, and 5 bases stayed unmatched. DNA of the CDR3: TGTGCCAGCAGCCAAGGCGGGACAGGGGGTAGTAATTCACCCCTCCACTTT. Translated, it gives CASSQGGTGGSNSPLHF.

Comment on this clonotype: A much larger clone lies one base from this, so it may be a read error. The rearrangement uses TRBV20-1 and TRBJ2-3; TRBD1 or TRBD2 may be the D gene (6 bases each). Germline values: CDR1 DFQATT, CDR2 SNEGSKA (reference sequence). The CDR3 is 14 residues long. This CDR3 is CSAGRDTSTGTQYF. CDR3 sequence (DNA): TGCAGTGCTGGACGGGACACTAGCACAGGTACGCAGTATTTT.

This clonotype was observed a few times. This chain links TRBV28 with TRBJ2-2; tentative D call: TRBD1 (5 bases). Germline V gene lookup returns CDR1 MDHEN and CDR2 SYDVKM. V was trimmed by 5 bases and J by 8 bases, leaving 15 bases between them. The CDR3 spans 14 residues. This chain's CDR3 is CASSPSQGSGELFF. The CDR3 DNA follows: TGTGCCAGCAGTCCATCCCAGGGAAGTGGGGAGCTGTTTTTT.

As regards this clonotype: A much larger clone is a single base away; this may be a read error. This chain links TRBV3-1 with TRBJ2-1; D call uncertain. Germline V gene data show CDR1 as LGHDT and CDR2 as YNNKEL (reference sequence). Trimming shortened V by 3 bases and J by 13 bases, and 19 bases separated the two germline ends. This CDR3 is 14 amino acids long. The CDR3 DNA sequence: TGTGCCAGCAGCCACCTGACGAGGCAAGAGACCCAGTTCTTC. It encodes CASSHLTRQETQFF.

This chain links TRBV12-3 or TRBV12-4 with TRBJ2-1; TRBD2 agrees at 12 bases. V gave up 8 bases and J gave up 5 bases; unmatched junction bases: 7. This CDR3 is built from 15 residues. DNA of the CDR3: TGTGCCAGCCGAACGAGGACTAGCGGGAACAATGAGCAGTTCTTC. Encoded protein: CASRTRTSGNNEQFF.

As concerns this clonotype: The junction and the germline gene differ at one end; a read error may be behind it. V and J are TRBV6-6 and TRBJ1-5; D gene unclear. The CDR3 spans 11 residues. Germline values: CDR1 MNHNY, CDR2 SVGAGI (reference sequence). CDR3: CAGSSNQPQHF. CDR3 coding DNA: TGTGCCGGCAGTAGTAATCAGCCCCAGCATTTT.

The CDR3 spells CASSTGQRNTEAFF. The CDR3 bases are TGTGCCAGCAGTACGGGACAGCGGAACACTGAAGCTTTCTTT. J is TRBJ1-1 and V is TRBV12-3 or TRBV12-4, with 7 bases aligning to TRBD1. This CDR3 is built from 14 residues. Germline trimming cut 5 bases from V and 1 base from J; bases unmatched to any gene: 4.

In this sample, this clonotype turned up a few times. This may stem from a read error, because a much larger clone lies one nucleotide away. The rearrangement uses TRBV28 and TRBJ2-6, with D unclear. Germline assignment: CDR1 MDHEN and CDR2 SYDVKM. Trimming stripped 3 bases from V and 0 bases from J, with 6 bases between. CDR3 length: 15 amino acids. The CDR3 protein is CASSFVISGANVLTF. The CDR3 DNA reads TGTGCCAGCAGTTTCGTAATCTCTGGGGCCAACGTCCTGACTTTC. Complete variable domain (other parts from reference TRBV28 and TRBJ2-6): DVKVTQSSRYLVKRTGEKVFLECVQDMDHENMFWYRQDPGLGLRLIYFSYDVKMKEKGDIPEGYSVSREKKERFSLILESASTNQTSMYLCASSFVISGANVLTFGAGSRLTVL.

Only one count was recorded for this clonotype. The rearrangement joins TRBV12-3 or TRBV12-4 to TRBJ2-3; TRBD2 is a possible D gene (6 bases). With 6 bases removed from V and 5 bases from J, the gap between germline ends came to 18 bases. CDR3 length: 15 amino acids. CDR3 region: CASSVVGGDGDTQYF. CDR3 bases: TGTGCCAGCAGCGTAGTCGGCGGGGACGGAGATACGCAGTATTTT.